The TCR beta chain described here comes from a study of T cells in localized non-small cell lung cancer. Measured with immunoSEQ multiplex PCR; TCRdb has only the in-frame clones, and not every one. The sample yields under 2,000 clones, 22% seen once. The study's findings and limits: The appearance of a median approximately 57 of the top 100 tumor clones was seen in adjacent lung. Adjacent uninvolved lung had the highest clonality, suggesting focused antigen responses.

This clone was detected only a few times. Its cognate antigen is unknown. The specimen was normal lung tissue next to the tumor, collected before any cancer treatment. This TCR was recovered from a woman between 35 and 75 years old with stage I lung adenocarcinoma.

This chain's CDR3 is CASSSGTSGAETQYF. CDR3 coding DNA: TGTGCCAGCAGTTCCGGGACTAGCGGGGCAGAGACCCAGTACTTC. The chain is built from TRBV6-8 and TRBJ2-5; 13 nucleotides line up with TRBD2. The CDR3 is made up of 15 amino acids. V lost 4 bases to trimming and J lost 4 bases; unmatched junction nucleotides: 3. CDR1 MNHGY and CDR2 SAAAGT come from the germline V gene.